Listed below are T cell receptor beta chains from one sample, sequenced in a study of monozygotic twins with inflammatory bowel disease. From the 5' RACE reads, TCRdb lists one entry per CDR3 protein and no DNA. The sample totals 150,000 to 200,000 distinct CDR3 sequences. The sample taken for sequencing was blood. Every receptor here comes from a human donor with ulcerative colitis or Crohn's disease, or a healthy co-twin of an affected twin (not recorded which). The CDR3 runs from the conserved cysteine through the conserved F or W.

v_call	j_call	cdr3_aa
TRBV7-2	TRBJ2-3	CASSLTGSDTQYF
TRBV6-2/TRBV6-3	TRBJ2-7	CASSYPNRGQGEQYF
TRBV20-1	TRBJ1-2	CSAGGQGAKYGYTF
TRBV2	TRBJ2-1	CASSDRGLAGAAEQFF
TRBV10-3	TRBJ1-1	CAISETEGSEAFF
TRBV7-8	TRBJ1-4	CASSLATRGPYPEKLFF
TRBV5-1	TRBJ2-7	CASSYGQVKEQYF
TRBV20-1	TRBJ2-5	CSASPTEEETQYF
TRBV20-1	TRBJ1-2	CSADSINYGYTF
TRBV18	TRBJ1-2	CASSPRDRGDYGYTF
TRBV5-1	TRBJ2-5	CASSLYQETQYF
TRBV7-2	TRBJ2-1	CASSLVGGGYNEQFF
TRBV5-1	TRBJ1-1	CASSSWDHTEAFF
TRBV6-2/TRBV6-3	TRBJ2-2	CASITGGGPSDGELFF
TRBV6-2/TRBV6-3	TRBJ1-1	CASSYVLWGAFF
TRBV20-1	TRBJ1-1	CSASGQPNTEAFF
TRBV4-3	TRBJ2-3	CASSQVSGRATDTQYF
TRBV18	TRBJ2-7	CASSQDSYEQYF
TRBV4-1	TRBJ1-5	CASSQESQVYSNQPQHF
TRBV29-1	TRBJ2-7	CSVGLGSLNEQYF
TRBV5-4	TRBJ1-2	CASSPDPSRSGYTF